This TCR beta chain was found in a study of spatial heterogeneity in lung cancer. Documented time point: blood at routine non-recurrence follow-up after resection. The sequenced material consisted of unsorted whole RNA from tumor, nontumor lung or frozen PBMC. Looked up from germline, CDR1 is LGHNA and CDR2 is YSLEER. The ends were cut back, 0 bases at V and 1 base at J, with 12 bases in the middle. The length of the CDR3 is 16 residues. This clonotype was counted ten times or more. TCRdb ran MiXCR on the 5' RACE reads and lists one entry per CDR3 protein. The data contain roughly 32,000 distinct CDR3 sequences, 10% of them singletons.

The sequence came from a female donor with early-stage non-small cell lung cancer. The source material was PBMCs, sampled at follow-up. This chain links TRBV4-3 with TRBJ1-2; tentative D call: TRBD1 (5 bases). The CDR3 sequence: CASSQDSQGVNYGYTF. The CDR3 DNA reads TGCGCCAGCAGCCAAGATTCGCAGGGCGTTAACTATGGCTACACCTTC.